This T cell receptor (beta chain) was observed in a study of OX40 agonist ivuxolimab in advanced cancers. Clones were sequenced by immunoSEQ multiplex PCR, and TCRdb holds only the in-frame ones, with some missing. The sample includes nearly 50,000 clones, over 75% of them seen just once. Source: CD4+ or CD8+ T cells sorted from blood, taken in a trial of the OX40 agonist ivuxolimab. The source is an adult with an advanced solid tumor such as melanoma, head and neck, liver or kidney cancer.

The CDR3 loop is CASTRDRDGEQYF. In nucleotides, the CDR3 is TGTGCCAGCACCCGGGACAGGGACGGAGAGCAGTACTTC. This chain links TRBV2 with TRBJ2-7; 9 nucleotides align to TRBD1. This CDR3 region has 13 residues. CDR1 SNHLY and CDR2 FYNNEI come from the germline V gene. V lost 7 bases and J lost 7; bases outside the gene matches: 8.